The present TCR beta chain was sequenced within a study of blood T cell repertoires in COVID-19. Study as a whole: Specimens from acute and convalescent COVID-19 originated in the United States, Italy and Spain. The cDNA or gDNA used as material had been derived from T cells, B-cell-depleted T cells, or PBMCs.

The assay was immunoSEQ multiplex PCR, and TCRdb's table has in-frame clones only and misses some. The sample consists of around 30,000 clones, about 94% of them appearing once. This sequence was found in a human donor with active COVID-19. The donor label of this sample is uncertain. Source material: peripheral blood.

CDR3 sequence: CASSSQDRGLRYEQYF. For the CDR3, the DNA is TGTGCCAGCAGCTCGCAGGACAGGGGGCTACGATACGAGCAGTACTTC. The chain links TRBV7-2 to TRBJ2-7; 11 nucleotides agree with TRBD1. This CDR3 contains 16 residues. The V and J ends lost 4 bases and 4 bases, in that order; junction bases with no gene match: 9. Germline V CDR1 and CDR2: SGHTA, FQGNSA.